The source of this T cell receptor beta chain is a study of blood T cell repertoires in COVID-19. Overall study context: In each case, the material was cDNA or gDNA derived from T cells, B-cell-depleted T cells, or PBMCs.

The data were produced by immunoSEQ multiplex PCR, yet TCRdb's version contains in-frame clones alone and is incomplete. The profile covers about 150,000 clones, with approximately 78% appearing a single time and around 9.9% taken by the ten largest. About this clone: Other DNA sequences in this specimen translate into the identical CDR3.

This clonotype was obtained from a man in his fifties or sixties who had recovered from COVID-19. Sequenced material: peripheral blood.

The CDR3 protein is CASSQDLRETQYF. CDR3 nucleotide sequence: TGCGCCAGCAGCCAAGACTTGAGGGAGACCCAGTACTTC. The chain recombines TRBV4-3 with TRBJ2-5; D call uncertain. The CDR3 is 13 amino acids. Trimming took 0 bases from V and 5 from J, leaving 7 bases between them. Germline V gene lookup returns CDR1 LGHNA and CDR2 YSLEER.